This entry is about one T cell receptor (beta chain). What it recognizes is unknown. This sample was included in a study of brain T cells in children with intractable seizures. TCRdb's table, derived via immunoSEQ multiplex PCR, lists solely in-frame clones and lacks some. The sample holds about 110,000 clones, 85% to 95% seen once. The CDR3 is 16 amino acids. Trimming stripped 4 bases from V and 2 bases from J, with 19 bases between. Germline V gene sequence: CDR1 SGDLS, CDR2 YYNGEE. Findings of the study overall: Absence of clones before surgery may stem from lower sequencing depth. Viral specificity was inferred only from CDR3 similarity; HCMV serostatus was unknown.

The sequenced cases were selected for having the highest brain T cell transcript signatures. Patients received at least one anti-epileptic drug before surgery. The sequencing here drew on peripheral blood, taken at surgery. This receptor was obtained from a boy under two years old with hemimegalencephaly and intractable seizures. The V gene is TRBV9, the J gene TRBJ2-7; D gene unclear. CDR3 coding DNA: TGTGCCAGCAGCCCCAAGCTAGGGTTGGCTACCTACGAGCAGTACTTC. Translation: CASSPKLGLATYEQYF.